This TCR beta chain originates from a study of cytomegalovirus exposure and HLA in healthy donors. Study-wide findings and caveats: Several V segments, TRBV6-2 and TRBV6-3 among them, could not be told apart and were dropped. Reports showed the classifier diagnosing cytomegalovirus status with high specificity and sensitivity. Several of the most significant clusters were apparently associated with common viral pathogens in a later analysis.

There are 15 residues in the CDR3. Germline V gene data show CDR1 as SNHLY and CDR2 as FYNNEI. J gave up 5 bases and V 5 bases, and 9 bases lay outside the gene matches. The study ran its PCR with 60 Vbeta and 13 Jbeta primers. Sequenced by immunoSEQ multiplex PCR; TCRdb stores in-frame clones only, minus some. The sample has about 170,000 clones, around 84% seen once. On this clone itself: The antigen remains undetermined.

This clonotype was obtained from a man between 18 and 35 years old in good health and CMV-seropositive. The chain joins TRBV2 to TRBJ1-2; 9 nucleotides align to TRBD1. Sequencing used PBMCs. CDR3 region: CASSPEVQGAYGYTF. The CDR3 DNA is TGTGCCAGCAGTCCCGAGGTACAGGGGGCGTATGGCTACACCTTC.